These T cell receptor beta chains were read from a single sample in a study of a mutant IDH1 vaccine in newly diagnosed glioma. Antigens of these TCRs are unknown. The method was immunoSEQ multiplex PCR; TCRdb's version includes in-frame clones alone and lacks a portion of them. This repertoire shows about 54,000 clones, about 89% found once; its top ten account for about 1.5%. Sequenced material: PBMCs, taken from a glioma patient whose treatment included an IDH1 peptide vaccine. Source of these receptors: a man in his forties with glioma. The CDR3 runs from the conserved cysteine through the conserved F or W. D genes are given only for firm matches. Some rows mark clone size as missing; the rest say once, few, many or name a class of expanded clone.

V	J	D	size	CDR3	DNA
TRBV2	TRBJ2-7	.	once	CASSEYQDLSYEQYF	TGTGCCAGCAGTGAATATCAGGACCTCTCCTACGAGCAGTACTTC
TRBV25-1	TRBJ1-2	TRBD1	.	CASSELGDRGYGYTF	TGTGCCAGCAGTGAATTGGGGGACAGGGGTTATGGCTACACCTTC
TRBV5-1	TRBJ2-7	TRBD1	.	CASSGTGHYEQYF	TGCGCCAGCAGCGGGACAGGGCACTACGAGCAGTACTTC
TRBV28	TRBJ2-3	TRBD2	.	CASSSPSGTTDTQYF	TGTGCCAGCAGTTCCCCTAGCGGAACCACAGATACGCAGTATTTT
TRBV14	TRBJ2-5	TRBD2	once	CASSLTSGAQETQYF	TGTGCCAGCAGCCTGACTAGCGGGGCCCAAGAGACCCAGTACTTC
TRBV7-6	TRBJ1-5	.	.	CASSARENQPQHF	TGTGCCAGCAGCGCTCGGGAGAATCAGCCCCAGCATTTT
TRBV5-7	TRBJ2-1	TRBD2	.	CASSPGLAQCNEQFF	TGTGCCAGCAGCCCAGGACTAGCGCAATGCAATGAGCAGTTCTTC
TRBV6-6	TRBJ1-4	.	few	CASRGGEKLFF	TGTGCCAGCCGGGGGGGTGAAAAACTGTTTTTT
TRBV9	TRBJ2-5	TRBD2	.	CASSRTSGSGETQYF	TGTGCCAGCAGCAGAACTAGCGGGAGCGGCGAGACCCAGTACTTC
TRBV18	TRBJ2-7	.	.	CASSPYRDSYEQYF	TGTGCCAGCTCACCATACAGGGACTCCTACGAGCAGTACTTC
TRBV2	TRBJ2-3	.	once	CASRADTQYF	TGTGCCAGCAGGGCAGATACGCAGTATTTT
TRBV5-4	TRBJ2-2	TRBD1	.	CASSPGGTGMTGELFF	TGTGCCAGCAGCCCCGGGGGGACAGGGATGACCGGGGAGCTGTTTTTT
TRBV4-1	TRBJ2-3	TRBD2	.	CASSQFGRPPYF	TGCGCCAGCAGCCAATTCGGGAGGCCCCCGTATTTT
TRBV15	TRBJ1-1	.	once	CATSTDSWLTEAFF	TGTGCCACCAGCACAGACAGTTGGCTCACTGAAGCTTTCTTT
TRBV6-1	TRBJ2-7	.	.	CASTAERHEQYF	TGTGCCAGCACGGCGGAGAGACACGAGCAGTACTTC
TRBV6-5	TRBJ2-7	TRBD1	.	CASRTRTGGYEQYF	TGTGCCAGCAGGACCCGGACAGGGGGTTACGAGCAGTACTTC
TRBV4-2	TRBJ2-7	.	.	CASSPRDTGYEQYF	TGTGCCAGCAGCCCACGGGACACAGGCTACGAGCAGTACTTC
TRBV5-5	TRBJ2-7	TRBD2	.	CASSLDASGKQYF	TGTGCCAGCAGCTTGGACGCAAGCGGGAAGCAGTACTTC
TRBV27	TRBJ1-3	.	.	CASSGGLAGNTIYF	TGTGCCAGCAGTGGGGGTTTGGCTGGAAACACCATATATTTT
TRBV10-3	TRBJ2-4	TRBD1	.	CAISEPRTGGGIQYF	TGTGCCATCAGTGAGCCCAGGACAGGGGGCGGCATTCAGTACTTC
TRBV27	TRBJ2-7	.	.	CASSFSGSSYEQYF	TGTGCCAGCAGTTTTTCGGGGAGCTCCTACGAGCAGTACTTC